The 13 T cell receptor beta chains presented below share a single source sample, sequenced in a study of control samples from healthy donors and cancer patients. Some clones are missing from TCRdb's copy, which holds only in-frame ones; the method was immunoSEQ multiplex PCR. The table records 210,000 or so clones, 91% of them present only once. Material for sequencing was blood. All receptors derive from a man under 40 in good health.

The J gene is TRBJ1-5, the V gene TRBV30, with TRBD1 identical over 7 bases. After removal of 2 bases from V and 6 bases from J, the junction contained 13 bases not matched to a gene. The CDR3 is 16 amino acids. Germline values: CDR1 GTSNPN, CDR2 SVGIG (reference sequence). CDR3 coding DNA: TGTGCCTGGAGTTCTCCGGGACTCCCAGGGGGTCAGCCCCAGCATTTT. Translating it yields CAWSSPGLPGGQPQHF.

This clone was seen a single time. CDR3 sequence reads: CASSITGRPQETQYF. In nucleotides, the CDR3 is TGCGCCAGCAGCATTACGGGACGGCCTCAAGAGACCCAGTACTTC. The chain carries TRBV5-1 and TRBJ2-5; D is possibly TRBD1 or TRBD2 (5 bases each). This CDR3 region has 15 residues. Germline CDR1 reads SGHRS; CDR2 reads YFSETQ. V lost 4 bases, J lost 2 bases, and 15 bases lay in between.

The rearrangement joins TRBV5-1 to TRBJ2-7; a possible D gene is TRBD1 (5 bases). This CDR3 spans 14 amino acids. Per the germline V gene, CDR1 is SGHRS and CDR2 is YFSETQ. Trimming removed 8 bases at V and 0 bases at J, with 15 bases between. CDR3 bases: TGCGCCAGACTAATCAGGGTTAGCTCCTACGAGCAGTACTTC. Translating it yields CARLIRVSSYEQYF. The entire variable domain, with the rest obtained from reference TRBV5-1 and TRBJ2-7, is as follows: KAGVTQTPRYLIKTRGQQVTLSCSPISGHRSVSWYQQTPGQGLQFLFEYFSETQRNKGNFPGRFSGRQFSNSRSEMNVSTLELGDSALYLCARLIRVSSYEQYFGPGTRLTVT.

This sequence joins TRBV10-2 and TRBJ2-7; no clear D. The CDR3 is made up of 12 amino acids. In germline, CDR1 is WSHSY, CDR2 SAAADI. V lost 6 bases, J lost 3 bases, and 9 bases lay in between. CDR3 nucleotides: TGCGCCAGCAGAGAACCGATCTACGAGCAGTACTTC. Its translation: CASREPIYEQYF.

In DNA, the CDR3 is TGTGCCAGCATCTTAGCAGGGTCATCCTACGAGCAGTACTTC. It translates to CASILAGSSYEQYF. V and J are TRBV5-6 and TRBJ2-7, with D tentatively TRBD1 (5 bases). The V end lost 6 bases, the J end lost 1 base, and 14 bases lay between the germline ends. The CDR3 is 14 residues long. Germline CDR1 is SGHDT and CDR2 is YYEEEE.

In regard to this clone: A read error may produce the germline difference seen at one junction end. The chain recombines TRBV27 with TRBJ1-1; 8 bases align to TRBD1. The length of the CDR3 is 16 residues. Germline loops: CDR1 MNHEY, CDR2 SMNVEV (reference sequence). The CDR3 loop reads CAISSNPGTGNTEAFF. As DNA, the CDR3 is TGTGCCATCAGTTCTAATCCCGGGACAGGGAACACTGAAGCTTTCTTT.

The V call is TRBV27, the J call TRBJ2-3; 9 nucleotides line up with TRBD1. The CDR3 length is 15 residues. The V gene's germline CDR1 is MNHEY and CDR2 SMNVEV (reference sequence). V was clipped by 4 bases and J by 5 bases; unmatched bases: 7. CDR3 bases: TGTGCCAGCAGTTCACAGGGGGCAGCGGAAGATACGCAGTATTTT. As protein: CASSSQGAAEDTQYF.

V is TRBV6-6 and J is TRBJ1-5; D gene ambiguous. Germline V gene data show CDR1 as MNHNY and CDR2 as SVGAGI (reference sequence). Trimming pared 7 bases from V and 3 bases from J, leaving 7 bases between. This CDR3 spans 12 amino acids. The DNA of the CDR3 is TGTGCCAGCACTCACCCCAATCAGCCCCAGCATTTT. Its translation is CASTHPNQPQHF.

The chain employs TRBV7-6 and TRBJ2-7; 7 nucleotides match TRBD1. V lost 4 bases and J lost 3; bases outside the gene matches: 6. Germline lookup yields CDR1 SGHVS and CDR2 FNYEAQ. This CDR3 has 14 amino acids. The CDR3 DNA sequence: TGTGCCAGCAGCTCCAGACCAGGGGGCTACGAGCAGTACTTC. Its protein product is CASSSRPGGYEQYF.

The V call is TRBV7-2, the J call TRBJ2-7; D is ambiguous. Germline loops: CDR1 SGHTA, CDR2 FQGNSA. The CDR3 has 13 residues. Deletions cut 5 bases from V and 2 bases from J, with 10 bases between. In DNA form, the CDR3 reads TGTGCCAGCAGCCCTTCCGGCGCCTACGAGCAGTACTTC. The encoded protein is CASSPSGAYEQYF.

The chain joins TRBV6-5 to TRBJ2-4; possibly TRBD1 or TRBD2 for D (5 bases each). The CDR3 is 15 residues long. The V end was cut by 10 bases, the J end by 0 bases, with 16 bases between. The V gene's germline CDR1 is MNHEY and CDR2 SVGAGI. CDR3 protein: CAKPRGALAKNIQYF. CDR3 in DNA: TGTGCCAAGCCACGAGGGGCCCTAGCCAAAAACATTCAGTACTTC.

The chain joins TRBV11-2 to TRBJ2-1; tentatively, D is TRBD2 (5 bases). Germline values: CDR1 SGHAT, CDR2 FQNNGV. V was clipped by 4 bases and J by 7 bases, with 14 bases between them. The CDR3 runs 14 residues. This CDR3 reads CASSSRVEGNEQFF. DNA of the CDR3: TGTGCCAGCAGCTCAAGGGTCGAGGGTAATGAGCAGTTCTTC.

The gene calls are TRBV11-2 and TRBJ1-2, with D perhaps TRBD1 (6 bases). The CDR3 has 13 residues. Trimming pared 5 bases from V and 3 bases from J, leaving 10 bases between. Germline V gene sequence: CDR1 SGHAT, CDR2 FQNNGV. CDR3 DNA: TGTGCCAGCAGCCCTGGGACACACTATGGCTACACCTTC. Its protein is CASSPGTHYGYTF.